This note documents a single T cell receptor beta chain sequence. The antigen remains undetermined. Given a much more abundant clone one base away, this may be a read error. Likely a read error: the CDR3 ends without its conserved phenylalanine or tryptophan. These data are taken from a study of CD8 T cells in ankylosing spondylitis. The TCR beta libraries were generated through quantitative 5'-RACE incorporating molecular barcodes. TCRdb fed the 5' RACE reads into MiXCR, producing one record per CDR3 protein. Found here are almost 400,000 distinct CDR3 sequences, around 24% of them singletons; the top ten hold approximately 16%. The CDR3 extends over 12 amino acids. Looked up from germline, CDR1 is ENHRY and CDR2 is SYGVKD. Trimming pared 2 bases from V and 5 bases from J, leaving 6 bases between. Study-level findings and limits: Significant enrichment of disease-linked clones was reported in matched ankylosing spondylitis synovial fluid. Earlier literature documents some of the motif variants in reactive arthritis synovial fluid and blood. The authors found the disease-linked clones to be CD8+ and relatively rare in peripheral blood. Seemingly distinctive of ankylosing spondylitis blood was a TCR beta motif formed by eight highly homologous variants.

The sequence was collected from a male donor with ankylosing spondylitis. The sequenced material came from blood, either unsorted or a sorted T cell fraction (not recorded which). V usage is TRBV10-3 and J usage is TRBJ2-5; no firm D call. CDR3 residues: CAISEVGETQYL. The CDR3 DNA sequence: TGTGCCATCAGTGAGGTTGGGGAGACCCAGTACCTC.